This entry lists 5 T cell receptor beta chains sequenced from one sample in a study of blood T cell repertoires in COVID-19. TCRdb's table, derived via immunoSEQ multiplex PCR, lists solely in-frame clones and lacks some. The sample lists 180,000 or so clones; about nine tenths were seen once. The source material was peripheral blood. The receptor set was obtained from a man between 18 and 35 years old with active or convalescent COVID-19.

About this clone: A junction end diverges from the germline sequence, so it may reflect a read error. This chain uses TRBV19 with TRBJ2-4, with D possibly being TRBD1 (6 bases). The V gene's germline CDR1 is LNHDA and CDR2 SQIVND (reference sequence). The CDR3 extends over 11 amino acids. The CDR3 bases are TGTCCCAGGACAGATGAAAACATTCAGTACTTC. It encodes CPRTDENIQYF.

This clone has more than one count but fewer than ten. The chain's CDR3 is CASSLGQVFSGNTIYF. The CDR3 DNA reads as TGCGCCAGCAGCTTGGGTCAGGTTTTCTCTGGAAACACCATATATTTT. The rearrangement joins TRBV5-1 to TRBJ1-3; no clear D gene. Germline CDR1 and CDR2: SGHRS and YFSETQ. With 0 bases removed from V and 0 bases from J, the gap between germline ends came to 10 bases. This CDR3 comprises 16 residues.

This chain joins TRBV7-9 and TRBJ2-1, with TRBD2 as a possible D gene (6 bases). V lost 5 bases and J lost 6, with 20 bases in between. The CDR3 contains 16 residues. Germline CDR1 SEHNR, CDR2 FQNEAQ (reference sequence). This chain's CDR3 is CASSPFWTGGANEQFF. The CDR3 DNA reads as TGTGCCAGCAGCCCGTTCTGGACTGGAGGGGCCAATGAGCAGTTCTTC.

The chain links TRBV30 to TRBJ1-5; the D is unclear. Trimming left V 1 base short and J 2 bases short, with 9 bases between. This CDR3 is 14 amino acids long. The germline V gene encodes CDR1 GTSNPN and CDR2 SVGIG (reference sequence). CDR3 amino acids: CAWSGSSRNQPQHF. The CDR3 DNA is TGTGCCTGGAGTGGTAGCAGCCGCAATCAGCCCCAGCATTTT.

V usage is TRBV6-1 and J usage is TRBJ1-2, with 11 positions matching TRBD1. The J segment lost 8 bases and the V segment lost 1 base, leaving 0 bases of the junction unmatched. CDR1 and CDR2 from the germline V gene are MNHNS and SASEGT. The CDR3 extends over 13 amino acids. CDR3 residues: CASSEGTGGGYTF. The CDR3 DNA is TGTGCCAGCAGTGAAGGGACAGGGGGCGGCTACACCTTC.